This T cell receptor beta chain was sequenced in a study of cytomegalovirus exposure and HLA in healthy donors (dated 2017 in TCRdb). Background on the whole study: The 666 repertoires of the first cohort and the 95 to 150 validation repertoires were produced on the same platform, according to a later analysis. To predict cytomegalovirus infection status, the study combined high-throughput TCR immunosequencing, statistical association of individual TCRs with disease status, and machine learning. In addition to the first cohort of 650 to 800 subjects, a separate validation cohort of 120 different subjects was used. The study aimed to test whether signatures of past pathogen exposure could be identified by cataloging public T cell receptors.

Receptor amplification or capture employed the immunoSEQ multiplex PCR assay. On the study's bioinformatics: A statistical classification framework was built for diagnosing cytomegalovirus status from the catalog of TCR beta chain sequences. Not all clones reach the TCRdb copy of this immuneACCESS table, which keeps in-frame sequences only. Checked studies attribute under half of the gap to unresolved V genes and leave the rest unexplained. V, J and clone size reflect that table, while D and trimming were determined from the DNA. The sample has under 250,000 clones on record, roughly 84% of them singletons. The ten biggest clones cover approximately 2% of the sample. Donors formed part of the validation cohort, which comprised 120 subjects and was distinct from the first cohort of 666 subjects. The CDR3 runs 14 residues from the cysteine to the phenylalanine. Of the read, only the CDR3 DNA is kept; its 42 bases are in frame from base 1. CDR1 and CDR2 (SQVTM, ANQGSEA) derive from the germline V gene. V sheds 4 bases and J sheds 5 bases, leaving 15 bases between their ends.

Here is what the overall study found, with its caveats: A total of 150 to 200 TCR beta chains were listed by the study as associated with cytomegalovirus. The classifier was reported to diagnose cytomegalovirus status with high specificity and sensitivity in both the original and validation cohorts. Subsequent analysis determined that TCRs grouped into clusters in the first cohort also showed a tendency toward co-occurrence across the 120 or so validation repertoires, and 94% of cluster scores exceeded 0. The authors suggested that the approach could potentially be generalized to other disease states and immunological phenotypes. The validation cohort had no HLA typing available for a later analysis, so co-occurrence within that cohort was assessed over all 120 or so repertoires. In vitro tests confirmed that a few of the cytomegalovirus-associated TCR beta chains recognize cytomegalovirus antigens. Across donors, most TCR sequences were observed very rarely, whereas some public TCRs were present in many individuals.

About this clone: The antigen it binds to is not known. Base qualities were left out, and no much larger clone turns up one base away.

The sequencing input was PBMCs. In this chain, TRBV29-1 is recombined with TRBJ2-1; the D gene is perhaps TRBD2, from 6 matching bases. This TCR derives from a woman in her late teens or twenties in good health and CMV-seropositive. The CDR3 protein is CSVAGGMGNNEQFF. The bases are TGCAGCGTTGCCGGCGGGATGGGCAACAATGAGCAGTTCTTC.